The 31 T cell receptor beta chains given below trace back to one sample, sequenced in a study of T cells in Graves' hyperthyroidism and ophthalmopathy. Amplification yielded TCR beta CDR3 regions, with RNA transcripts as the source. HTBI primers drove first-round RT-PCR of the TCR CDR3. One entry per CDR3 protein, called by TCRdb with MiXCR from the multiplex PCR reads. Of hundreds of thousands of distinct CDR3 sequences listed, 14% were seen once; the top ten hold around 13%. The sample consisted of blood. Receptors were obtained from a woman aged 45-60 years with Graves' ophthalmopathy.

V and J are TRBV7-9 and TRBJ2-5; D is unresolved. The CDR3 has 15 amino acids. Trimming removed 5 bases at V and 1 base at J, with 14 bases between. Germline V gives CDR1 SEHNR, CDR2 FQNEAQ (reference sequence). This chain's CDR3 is CASSPGRAPQETQYF. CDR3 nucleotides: TGTGCCAGCAGCCCTGGCCGGGCCCCCCAAGAGACCCAGTACTTC.

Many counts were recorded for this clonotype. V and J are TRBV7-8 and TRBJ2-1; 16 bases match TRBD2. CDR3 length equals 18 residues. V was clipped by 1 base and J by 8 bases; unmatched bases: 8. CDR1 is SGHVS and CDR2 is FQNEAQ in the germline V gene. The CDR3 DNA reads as TGTGCCAGCAGCTTAGGGGGACTAGCGGGAGGGATAGGCGATGAGCAGTTCTTC. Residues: CASSLGGLAGGIGDEQFF.

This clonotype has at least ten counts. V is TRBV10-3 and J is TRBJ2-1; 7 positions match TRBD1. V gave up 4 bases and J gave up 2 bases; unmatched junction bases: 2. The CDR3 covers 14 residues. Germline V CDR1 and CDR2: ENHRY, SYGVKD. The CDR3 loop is CAISVGQTYNEQFF. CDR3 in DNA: TGTGCCATCAGTGTGGGACAGACCTACAATGAGCAGTTCTTC.

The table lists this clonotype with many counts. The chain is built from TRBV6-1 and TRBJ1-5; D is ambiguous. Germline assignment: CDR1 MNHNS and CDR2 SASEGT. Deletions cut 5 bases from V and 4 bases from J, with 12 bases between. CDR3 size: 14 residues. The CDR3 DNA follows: TGTGCCAGCAGTCCGGGCCCCAAAAATCAGCCCCAGCATTTT. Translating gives CASSPGPKNQPQHF.

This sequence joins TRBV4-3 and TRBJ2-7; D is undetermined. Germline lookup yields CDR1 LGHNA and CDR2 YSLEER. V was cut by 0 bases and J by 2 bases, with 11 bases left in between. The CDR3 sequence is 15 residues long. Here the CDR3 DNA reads TGCGCCAGCAGCCAAGATTTGAGCGCGGCCTACGAGCAGTACTTC. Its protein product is CASSQDLSAAYEQYF.

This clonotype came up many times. The CDR3, as DNA: TGCGCCAGCAGCTTCGGGACAGACTACGAGCAGTACTTC. Its protein product is CASSFGTDYEQYF. The chain employs TRBV5-1 and TRBJ2-7, with 7 positions matching TRBD1. V was clipped by 2 bases and J by 3 bases; unmatched bases: 2. In germline, CDR1 is SGHRS, CDR2 YFSETQ. This CDR3 is built from 13 residues.

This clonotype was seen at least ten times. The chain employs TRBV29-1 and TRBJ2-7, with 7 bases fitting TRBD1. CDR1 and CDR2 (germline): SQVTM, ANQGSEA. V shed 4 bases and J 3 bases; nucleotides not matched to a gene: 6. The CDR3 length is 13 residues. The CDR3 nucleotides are TGCAGCGTTGCACCAGGGGGTGGCTACGAGCAGTACTTC. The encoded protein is CSVAPGGGYEQYF.

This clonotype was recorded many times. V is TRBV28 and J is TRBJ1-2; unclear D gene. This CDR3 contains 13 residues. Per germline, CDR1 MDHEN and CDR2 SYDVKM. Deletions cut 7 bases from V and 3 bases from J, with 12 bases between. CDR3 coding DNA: TGTGCCAGCAAATCGTTGGCTGACTATGGCTACACCTTC. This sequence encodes CASKSLADYGYTF.

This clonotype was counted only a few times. The DNA for the CDR3 is TGTGCCAGCAGCGTAGACCCGACAGGGGGCGTTGAGCAGTTCTTC. Translated, it gives CASSVDPTGGVEQFF. The genes are TRBV9 and TRBJ2-1; 10 bases agree with TRBD1. CDR1 and CDR2 from the germline V gene are SGDLS and YYNGEE. This CDR3 has 15 amino acids. V was clipped by 0 bases and J by 9 bases; unmatched bases: 6.

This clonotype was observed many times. The CDR3 region is CASSEGQNYGYTF. The CDR3 DNA sequence: TGCGCCAGCAGCGAGGGACAGAACTATGGCTACACCTTC. The gene calls are TRBV5-1 and TRBJ1-2; 7 nucleotides match TRBD1. The CDR3 length is 13 residues. The germline V gene encodes CDR1 SGHRS and CDR2 YFSETQ. Trimming took 4 bases from V and 2 from J; bases not matched to a gene: 2.

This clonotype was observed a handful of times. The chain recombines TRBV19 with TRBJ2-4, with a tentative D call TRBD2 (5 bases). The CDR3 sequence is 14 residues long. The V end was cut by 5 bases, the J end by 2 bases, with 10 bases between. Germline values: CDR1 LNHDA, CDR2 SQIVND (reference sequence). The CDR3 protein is CASSSRRTKNIQYF. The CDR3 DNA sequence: TGTGCCAGTAGTTCGCGGAGGACCAAAAACATTCAGTACTTC.

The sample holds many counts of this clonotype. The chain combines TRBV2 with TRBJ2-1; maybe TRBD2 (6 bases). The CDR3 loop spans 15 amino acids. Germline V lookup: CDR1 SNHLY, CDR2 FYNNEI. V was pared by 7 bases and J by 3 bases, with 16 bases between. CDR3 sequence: CASTESGSHYNEQFF. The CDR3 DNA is TGTGCCAGCACCGAATCCGGGAGTCACTACAATGAGCAGTTCTTC.

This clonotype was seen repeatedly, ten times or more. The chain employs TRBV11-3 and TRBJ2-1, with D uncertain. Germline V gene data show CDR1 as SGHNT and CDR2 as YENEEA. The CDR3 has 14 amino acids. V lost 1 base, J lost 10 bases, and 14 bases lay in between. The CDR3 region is CASSLGFLGWEQFF. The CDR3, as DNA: TGTGCCAGCAGCTTAGGGTTTTTGGGTTGGGAGCAGTTCTTC.

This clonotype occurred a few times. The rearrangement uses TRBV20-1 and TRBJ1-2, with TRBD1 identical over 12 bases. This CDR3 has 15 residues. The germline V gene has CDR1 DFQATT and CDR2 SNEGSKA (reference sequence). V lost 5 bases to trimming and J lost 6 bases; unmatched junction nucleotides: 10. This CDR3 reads CSAQPRDRGRDGYTF. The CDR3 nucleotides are TGCAGTGCTCAACCCCGGGACAGGGGGCGGGATGGCTACACCTTC.

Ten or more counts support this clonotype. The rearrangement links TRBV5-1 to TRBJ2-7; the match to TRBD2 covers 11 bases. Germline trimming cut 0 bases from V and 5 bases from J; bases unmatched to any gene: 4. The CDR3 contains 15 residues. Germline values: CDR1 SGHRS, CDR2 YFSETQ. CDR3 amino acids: CASSLVTSGSNEQYF. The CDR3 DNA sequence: TGCGCCAGCAGCTTGGTTACTAGCGGGAGTAACGAGCAGTACTTC.

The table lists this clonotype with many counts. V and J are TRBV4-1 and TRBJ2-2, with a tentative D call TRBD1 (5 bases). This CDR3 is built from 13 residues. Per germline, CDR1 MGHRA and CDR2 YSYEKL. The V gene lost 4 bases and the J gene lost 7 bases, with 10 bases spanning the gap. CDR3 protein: CASSLQGSGELFF. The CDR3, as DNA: TGCGCCAGCAGCCTCCAGGGTAGCGGGGAGCTGTTTTTT.

CDR3 nucleotide sequence: TGTGCCAGCAGTTACACGACTACCGAGGGGGAGCAGTACTTC. Translation: CASSYTTTEGEQYF. The V call is TRBV6-5, the J call TRBJ2-7, with D perhaps assigned TRBD1 or TRBD2 (5 bases each). The ends were cut back, 2 bases at V and 7 bases at J, with 15 bases in the middle. CDR3 length: 14 amino acids. Germline CDR1 and CDR2: MNHEY and SVGAGI.

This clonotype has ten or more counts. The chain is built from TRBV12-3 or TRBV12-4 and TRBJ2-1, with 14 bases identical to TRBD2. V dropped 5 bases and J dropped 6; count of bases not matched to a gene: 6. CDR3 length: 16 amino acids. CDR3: CASSHFGTSGSNEQFF. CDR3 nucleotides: TGTGCCAGCAGTCACTTCGGGACTAGCGGGAGCAATGAGCAGTTCTTC.

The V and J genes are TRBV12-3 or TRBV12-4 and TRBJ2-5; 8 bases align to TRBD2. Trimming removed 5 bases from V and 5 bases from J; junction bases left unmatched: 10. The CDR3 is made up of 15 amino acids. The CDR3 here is CASSTAWTSSETQYF. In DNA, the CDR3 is TGTGCCAGCAGTACAGCTTGGACTAGCTCGGAGACCCAGTACTTC.

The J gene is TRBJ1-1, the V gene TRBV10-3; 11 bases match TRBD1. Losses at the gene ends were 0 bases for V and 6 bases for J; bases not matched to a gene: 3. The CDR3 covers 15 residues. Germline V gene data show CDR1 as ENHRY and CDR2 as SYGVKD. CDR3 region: CAISESGTGGAEAFF. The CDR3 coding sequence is TGTGCCATCAGTGAGTCGGGGACAGGGGGTGCTGAAGCTTTCTTT.

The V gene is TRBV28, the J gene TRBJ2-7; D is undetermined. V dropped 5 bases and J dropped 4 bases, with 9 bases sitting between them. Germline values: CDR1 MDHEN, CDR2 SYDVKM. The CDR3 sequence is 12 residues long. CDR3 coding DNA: TGTGCCAGCAGTACCAACAGATACGAGCAGTACTTC. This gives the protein CASSTNRYEQYF.

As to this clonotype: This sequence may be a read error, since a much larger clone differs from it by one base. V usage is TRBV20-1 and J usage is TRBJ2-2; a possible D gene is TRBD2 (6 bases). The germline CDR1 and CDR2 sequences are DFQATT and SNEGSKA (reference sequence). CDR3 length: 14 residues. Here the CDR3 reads CSARDDTNTGGLFF. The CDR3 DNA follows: TGCAGTGCTAGAGACGACACTAACACCGGGGGGCTGTTTTTT.

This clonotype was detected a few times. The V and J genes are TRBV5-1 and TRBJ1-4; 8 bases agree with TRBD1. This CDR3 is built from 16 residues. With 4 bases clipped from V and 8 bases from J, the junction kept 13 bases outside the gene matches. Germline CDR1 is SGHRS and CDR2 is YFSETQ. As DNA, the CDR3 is TGCGCCAGCAGCCTTGGACAGGGAAGGTTAATGGAAAAACTGTTTTTT. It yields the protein CASSLGQGRLMEKLFF.

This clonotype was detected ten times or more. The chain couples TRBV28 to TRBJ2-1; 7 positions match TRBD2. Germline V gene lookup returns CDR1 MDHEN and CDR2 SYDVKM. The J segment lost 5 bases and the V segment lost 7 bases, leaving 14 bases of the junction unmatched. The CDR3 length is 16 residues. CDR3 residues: CASTLLRGSGDNEQFF. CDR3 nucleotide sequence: TGTGCCAGCACCCTACTGCGCGGGAGTGGAGACAATGAGCAGTTCTTC.

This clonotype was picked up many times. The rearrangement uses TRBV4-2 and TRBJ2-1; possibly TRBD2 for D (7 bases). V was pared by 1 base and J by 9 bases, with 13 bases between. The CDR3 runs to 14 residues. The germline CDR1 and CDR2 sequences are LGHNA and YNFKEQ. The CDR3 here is CASSQVGGGGEQFF. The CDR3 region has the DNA TGTGCCAGCAGCCAAGTGGGGGGGGGCGGTGAGCAGTTCTTC.

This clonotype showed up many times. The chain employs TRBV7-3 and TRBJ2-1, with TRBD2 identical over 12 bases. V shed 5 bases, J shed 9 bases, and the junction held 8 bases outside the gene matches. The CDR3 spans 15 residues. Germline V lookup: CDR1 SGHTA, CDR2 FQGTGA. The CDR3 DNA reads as TGTGCCAGCAGCCAAACTAGCGGGAGGTCGGGTGAGCAGTTCTTC. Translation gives CASSQTSGRSGEQFF.

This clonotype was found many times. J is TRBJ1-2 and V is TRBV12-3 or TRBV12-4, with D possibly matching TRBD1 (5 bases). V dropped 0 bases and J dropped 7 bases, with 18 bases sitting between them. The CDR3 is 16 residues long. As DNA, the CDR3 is TGTGCCAGCAGTTTAGCTGCGGGACCGGGGGTGGCTGGCTACACCTTC. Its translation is CASSLAAGPGVAGYTF.

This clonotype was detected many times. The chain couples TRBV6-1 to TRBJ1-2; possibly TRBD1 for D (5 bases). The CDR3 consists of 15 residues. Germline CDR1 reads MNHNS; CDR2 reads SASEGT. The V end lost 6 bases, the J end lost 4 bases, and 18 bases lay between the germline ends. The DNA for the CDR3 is TGTGCCAGCAGAACAACGCCGGGGCAACGCTATGGCTACACCTTC. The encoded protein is CASRTTPGQRYGYTF.

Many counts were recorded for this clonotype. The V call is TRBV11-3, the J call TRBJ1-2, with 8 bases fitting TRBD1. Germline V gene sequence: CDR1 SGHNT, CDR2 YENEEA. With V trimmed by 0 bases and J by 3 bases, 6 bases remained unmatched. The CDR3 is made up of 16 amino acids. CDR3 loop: CASSLDSRDRYYGYTF. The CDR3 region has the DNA TGTGCCAGCAGCTTAGATTCCCGGGACAGGTACTATGGCTACACCTTC.

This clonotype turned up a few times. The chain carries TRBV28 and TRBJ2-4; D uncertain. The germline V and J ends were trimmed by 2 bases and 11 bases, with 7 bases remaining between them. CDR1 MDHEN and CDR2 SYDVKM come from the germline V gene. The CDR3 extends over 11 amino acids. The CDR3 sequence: CASSLGLVQYF. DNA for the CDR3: TGTGCCAGCAGTTTAGGCTTGGTTCAGTACTTC.

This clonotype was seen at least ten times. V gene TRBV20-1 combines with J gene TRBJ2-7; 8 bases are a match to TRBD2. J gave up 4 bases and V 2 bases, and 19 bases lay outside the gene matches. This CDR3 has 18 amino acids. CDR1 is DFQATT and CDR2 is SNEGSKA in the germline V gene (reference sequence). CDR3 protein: CSARSSSTPGLDFYEQYF. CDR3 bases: TGCAGTGCTAGATCTTCCAGCACACCGGGACTAGATTTTTACGAGCAGTACTTC.